The 28 T cell receptor beta chains presented below share a single source sample, sequenced in a study of blood T cell repertoires in COVID-19. Assay: immunoSEQ multiplex PCR; the TCRdb copy retains only in-frame clones and omits some. The sample has approximately 390,000 clones; around 90% are singletons. The specimen was PBMCs or T cells enriched from blood (not recorded which). The receptors were sampled from a woman between 40 and 50 years old with acute COVID-19.

The chain links TRBV10-1 to TRBJ2-1; TRBD2 matches 8 bases. The CDR3 is 15 amino acids. With V trimmed by 1 base and J by 8 bases, 7 bases remained unmatched. In germline, CDR1 is WNHNN, CDR2 SYGVQD (reference sequence). The CDR3 DNA is TGCGCCAGCAGTGAGTTCCGGGGGGGTCTGGATGAGCAGTTCTTC. Amino acids: CASSEFRGGLDEQFF.

The chain uses TRBV30 and TRBJ2-7; a possible D gene is TRBD2 (7 bases). The CDR3 is made up of 13 amino acids. V shed 5 bases and J shed 2 bases, with 13 bases lying between them. Germline CDR1 reads GTSNPN; CDR2 reads SVGIG (reference sequence). CDR3 sequence (DNA): TGTGCCTGGGGTCTGGGGGGGCCCTACGAGCAGTACTTC. Its translation is CAWGLGGPYEQYF.

V usage is TRBV10-3 and J usage is TRBJ1-2, with 7 bases fitting TRBD1. The CDR3 has 15 residues. V gave up 6 bases and J gave up 1 base; unmatched junction bases: 8. CDR1 and CDR2 (germline): ENHRY, SYGVKD. DNA of the CDR3: TGTGCCATCAGCAGACAGGGTGTTGATAACTATGGCTACACCTTC. Amino acids: CAISRQGVDNYGYTF.

This clone was observed a single time. The chain carries TRBV30 and TRBJ2-3; 12 nucleotides agree with TRBD2. With 0 bases clipped from V and 4 bases from J, the junction kept 11 bases outside the gene matches. Germline V gene sequence: CDR1 GTSNPN, CDR2 SVGIG (reference sequence). The CDR3 loop spans 18 amino acids. The chain's CDR3 is CAWSVGLAGGRRADTQYF. The CDR3 coding sequence is TGTGCCTGGAGTGTAGGGCTAGCGGGGGGGAGGAGGGCAGATACGCAGTATTTT.

The chain employs TRBV12-3 or TRBV12-4 and TRBJ2-3, with TRBD1 identical over 9 bases. CDR3 size: 13 residues. The V segment lost 3 bases and the J segment 9 bases; nucleotides outside the gene matches: 4. The CDR3 nucleotides are TGTGCCAGCAGTTTGCGGGACAGGGAAACGCAGTATTTT. Translated: CASSLRDRETQYF.

The chain employs TRBV20-1 and TRBJ1-1; D gene uncertain. From germline, CDR1 is DFQATT and CDR2 SNEGSKA (reference sequence). Trimming removed 3 bases from V and 1 base from J, with 15 bases in between. There are 15 residues in the CDR3. The CDR3 DNA follows: TGCAGTGCTAGTAGTATCTGGCCTTCGAACACTGAAGCTTTCTTT. Amino acids: CSASSIWPSNTEAFF.

The rearrangement links TRBV7-9 to TRBJ1-3; 7 bases map to TRBD1. The trim removed 5 bases at V and 4 bases at J, leaving 8 bases unmatched. The CDR3 covers 15 residues. In germline, CDR1 is SEHNR, CDR2 FQNEAQ (reference sequence). CDR3 in DNA: TGTGCCAGCAGCGAAGGGACAGCTGTGGGAAACACCATATATTTT. It translates to CASSEGTAVGNTIYF.

V gene TRBV7-9 combines with J gene TRBJ2-3, with D possibly being TRBD2 (5 bases). Trimming took off 7 bases at V and 0 bases at J, with 11 bases between the two ends. Per germline, CDR1 SEHNR and CDR2 FQNEAQ (reference sequence). The CDR3 is 14 residues long. This CDR3 reads CASMRVSSTDTQYF. The CDR3, as DNA: TGTGCCAGCATGCGGGTCTCTAGCACAGATACGCAGTATTTT.

The V and J genes are TRBV7-9 and TRBJ2-3, with TRBD2 identical over 14 bases. Trimming removed 5 bases from V and 5 bases from J; junction bases left unmatched: 3. The CDR3 contains 15 residues. CDR1 and CDR2 (germline): SEHNR, FQNEAQ (reference sequence). CDR3 in amino acids: CASSRLAGGQDTQYF. In DNA form, the CDR3 reads TGTGCCAGCAGCCGACTAGCGGGGGGGCAAGATACGCAGTATTTT. The variable domain in full, completed from reference TRBV7-9 and TRBJ2-3, reads DTGVSQNPRHKITKRGQNVTFRCDPISEHNRLYWYRQTLGQGPEFLTYFQNEAQLEKSRLLSDRFSAERPKGSFSTLEIQRTEQGDSAMYLCASSRLAGGQDTQYFGPGTRLTVL.

This chain joins TRBV5-6 and TRBJ1-6; weak D call: TRBD1 (5 bases). The CDR3 has 17 residues. CDR1 is SGHDT and CDR2 is YYEEEE in the germline V gene. V dropped 4 bases and J dropped 0 bases, with 14 bases sitting between them. CDR3 coding DNA: TGTGCCAGCAGCCCGGGGGGGATTAGCTCCTATAATTCACCCCTCCACTTT. Translated, it gives CASSPGGISSYNSPLHF. Full variable domain (outside the CDR3, taken from reference TRBV5-6 and TRBJ1-6): DAGVTQSPTHLIKTRGQQVTLRCSPKSGHDTVSWYQQALGQGPQFIFQYYEEEERQRGNFPDRFSGHQFPNYSSELNVNALLLGDSALYLCASSPGGISSYNSPLHFGNGTRLTVT.

This chain connects TRBV5-4 to TRBJ2-1, with a possible D match to TRBD1 (5 bases). CDR1 and CDR2 (germline): SGHNT, YYREEE (reference sequence). V lost 4 bases to trimming and J lost 0 bases, with 11 bases between them. The length of the CDR3 is 15 residues. The CDR3 region is CASSPRQNSYNEQFF. CDR3 sequence (DNA): TGTGCCAGCAGCCCGAGACAGAACTCCTACAATGAGCAGTTCTTC.

Comment on this clone: Sequence at one end of the junction differs from germline and may be a read error. CDR3 sequence reads: CASSLLSGVELFF. CDR3 bases: TGTGCCAGCAGCTTATTGAGCGGAGTGGAGCTGTTTTTT. The V gene is TRBV27, the J gene TRBJ2-2; a possible D gene is TRBD2 (5 bases). The CDR3 has 13 amino acids. The germline gives CDR1 MNHEY, CDR2 SMNVEV (reference sequence).

The CDR3 here is CASSESGTRGTGELFF. The CDR3 DNA reads as TGCGCCAGCAGTGAGTCGGGAACGCGGGGTACCGGGGAGCTGTTTTTT. V usage is TRBV10-1 and J usage is TRBJ2-2; D is perhaps TRBD2 (6 bases). The CDR3 sequence is 16 residues long. Trimming stripped 0 bases from V and 5 bases from J, with 13 bases between. CDR1 WNHNN and CDR2 SYGVQD come from the germline V gene (reference sequence).

The genes are TRBV27 and TRBJ1-3, with D unclear. The CDR3 is 16 amino acids. The V end lost 4 bases, the J end lost 9 bases, and 22 bases lay between the germline ends. The V gene's germline CDR1 is MNHEY and CDR2 SMNVEV (reference sequence). The CDR3 spells CASSSLSSGTGRTIYF. The CDR3 DNA reads as TGTGCCAGCAGTTCCCTCTCCTCAGGAACTGGGCGCACCATATATTTT.

This chain links TRBV4-2 with TRBJ2-5, with TRBD1 matching over 8 bases. The CDR3 extends over 18 amino acids. Germline V gene sequence: CDR1 LGHNA, CDR2 YNFKEQ. V trimming: 2 bases; J trimming: 2 bases; junction bases outside the gene matches: 13. The chain's CDR3 is CASSQQTGTGSTQETQYF. The CDR3 DNA reads TGTGCCAGCAGCCAACAAACCGGGACAGGATCTACTCAAGAGACCCAGTACTTC.

This rearrangement joins TRBV19 to TRBJ2-4, with D possibly being TRBD1 (6 bases). The CDR3 has 15 residues. The germline V and J ends were trimmed by 0 bases and 8 bases, with 14 bases remaining between them. CDR1 is LNHDA, CDR2 SQIVND, per germline (reference sequence). This chain's CDR3 is CASSIDTGISDIQYF. CDR3 coding DNA: TGTGCCAGTAGTATAGATACAGGGATCTCGGACATTCAGTACTTC.

Turning to this clone: This CDR3 is also generated by other DNA sequences in the sample. V gene TRBV10-3 combines with J gene TRBJ1-2; no definite D call. The CDR3 extends over 13 amino acids. In germline, CDR1 is ENHRY, CDR2 SYGVKD. Between the trimmed V and J ends, which lost 0 bases and 3 bases, there was a span of 5 bases. This chain's CDR3 is CAISESSDYGYTF. The CDR3 coding sequence is TGTGCCATCAGTGAGTCGTCAGACTATGGCTACACCTTC.

The chain is built from TRBV30 and TRBJ1-2; 9 bases are shared with TRBD1. The germline V gene encodes CDR1 GTSNPN and CDR2 SVGIG (reference sequence). CDR3 length: 14 residues. J was trimmed by 8 bases and V by 0 bases; bases with no gene match: 7. CDR3 in amino acids: CAWSVGQGMSGYTF. The CDR3 DNA follows: TGTGCCTGGAGTGTAGGACAGGGGATGAGCGGCTACACCTTC.

The chain is built from TRBV7-8 and TRBJ2-3, with TRBD2 matching over 8 bases. Trimming at V came to 5 bases and at J to 0 bases, leaving 7 bases not matched to a gene. The V gene's germline CDR1 is SGHVS and CDR2 FQNEAQ. The CDR3 has 16 amino acids. CDR3 sequence (DNA): TGTGCCAGCAGCCCAAACGGGGGGGCTAGCACAGATACGCAGTATTTT. Its translation is CASSPNGGASTDTQYF.

The chain joins TRBV10-3 to TRBJ2-7, with 7 bases aligning to TRBD2. The CDR3 length is 16 residues. Germline CDR1 is ENHRY and CDR2 is SYGVKD. V shed 3 bases and J 4 bases; nucleotides not matched to a gene: 12. This CDR3 is CAISDVREAVGYEQYF. The CDR3 nucleotides read TGTGCCATCAGTGATGTACGGGAGGCGGTGGGTTACGAGCAGTACTTC.

This clone showed up just once. This chain uses TRBV27 with TRBJ1-5; no clear D gene. The CDR3 runs to 14 residues. Germline CDR1 and CDR2: MNHEY and SMNVEV (reference sequence). V was trimmed by 3 bases and J by 6 bases, leaving 12 bases between them. The CDR3 sequence is CASSFSGYGQPQHF. DNA for the CDR3: TGTGCCAGCAGTTTCTCGGGTTATGGTCAGCCCCAGCATTTT.

The chain has TRBV3-1 (or the pseudogene TRBV3-2) and TRBJ2-7, with D tentatively TRBD2 (7 bases). Germline V gene data show CDR1 as LGHDT and CDR2 as YNNKEL (reference sequence). Trimming took 6 bases from V and 2 from J, leaving 17 bases between them. This CDR3 is 15 amino acids long. CDR3 amino acids: CASSGRGGSTYEQYF. The CDR3 coding sequence is TGTGCCAGCAGTGGGAGGGGGGGGAGTACCTACGAGCAGTACTTC.

This rearrangement joins TRBV30 to TRBJ2-5; possible D gene TRBD2, 7 bases. V was pared by 3 bases and J by 3 bases, with 17 bases between. The length of the CDR3 is 15 residues. Germline V gene sequence: CDR1 GTSNPN, CDR2 SVGIG (reference sequence). The DNA of the CDR3 is TGTGCCTGGAGCCGGAACAGGGCGGGGGAAGAGACCCAGTACTTC. Translating gives CAWSRNRAGEETQYF.

This chain uses TRBV11-2 with TRBJ1-6, with D possibly being TRBD1 (5 bases). The ends were cut back, 1 base at V and 7 bases at J, with 8 bases in the middle. The CDR3 has 14 residues. CDR1 is SGHAT and CDR2 is FQNNGV in the germline V gene. CDR3 residues: CASSLVGHNSPLHF. The CDR3 DNA reads as TGTGCCAGCAGCTTAGTGGGGCACAATTCACCCCTCCACTTT.

The chain carries TRBV27 and TRBJ2-7; D gene unclear. Looked up from germline, CDR1 is MNHEY and CDR2 is SMNVEV (reference sequence). The V end was cut by 7 bases, the J end by 0 bases, with 13 bases between. CDR3 size: 14 residues. The CDR3 nucleotides are TGTGCCAGCAAACGCATCCTGAGCTCCTACGAGCAGTACTTC. Translated, it gives CASKRILSSYEQYF.

The chain links TRBV10-2 to TRBJ1-5; D is undetermined. The CDR3 has 15 residues. The V and J ends lost 4 bases and 3 bases respectively, with 13 bases between them. Germline-derived CDR1 and CDR2 are WSHSY and SAAADI. CDR3 sequence reads: CASSVGQDYNQPQHF. The CDR3 DNA reads as TGCGCCAGCAGTGTCGGTCAGGACTACAATCAGCCCCAGCATTTT.

The rearrangement joins TRBV24-1 to TRBJ1-1, with D possibly matching TRBD1 (5 bases). This CDR3 has 15 amino acids. V dropped 9 bases and J dropped 1 base, with 17 bases sitting between them. Looked up from germline, CDR1 is KGHDR and CDR2 is SFDVKD. The DNA of the CDR3 is TGTGCCACCGGAGGGACTAACCCGTCGAACACTGAAGCTTTCTTT. Its protein product is CATGGTNPSNTEAFF.

The chain combines TRBV7-9 with TRBJ1-5, with 7 bases lining up with TRBD1. The CDR3 runs 16 residues. Unmatched junction bases numbered 6, after V lost 1 base and J lost 3 bases. Per germline, CDR1 SEHNR and CDR2 FQNEAQ (reference sequence). The CDR3 reads CASSLVTGANNQPQHF. As DNA, the CDR3 is TGTGCCAGCAGCTTAGTCACAGGGGCCAACAATCAGCCCCAGCATTTT.